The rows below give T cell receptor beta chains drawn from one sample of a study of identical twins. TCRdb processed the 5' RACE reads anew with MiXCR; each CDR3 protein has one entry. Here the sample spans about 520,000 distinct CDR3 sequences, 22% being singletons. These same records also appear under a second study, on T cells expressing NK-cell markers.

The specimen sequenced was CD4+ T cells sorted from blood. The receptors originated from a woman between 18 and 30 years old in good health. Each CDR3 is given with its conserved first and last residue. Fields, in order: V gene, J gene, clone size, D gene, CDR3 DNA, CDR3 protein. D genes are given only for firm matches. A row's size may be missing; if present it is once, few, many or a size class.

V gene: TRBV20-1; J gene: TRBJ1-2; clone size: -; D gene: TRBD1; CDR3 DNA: TGCAGTGCTAGGGGACAGGGATTATATGGCTACACCTTC; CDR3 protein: CSARGQGLYGYTF
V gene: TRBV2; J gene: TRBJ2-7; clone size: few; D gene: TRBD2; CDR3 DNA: TGTGCCAGCAGTCTTTCTAGCGGGAGATACCACGAGCAGTACTTC; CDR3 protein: CASSLSSGRYHEQYF
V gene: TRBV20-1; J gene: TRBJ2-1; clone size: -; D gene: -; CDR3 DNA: TGCAGTGCAACTCCACAGGGTTACAATGAGCAGTTCTTC; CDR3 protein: CSATPQGYNEQFF
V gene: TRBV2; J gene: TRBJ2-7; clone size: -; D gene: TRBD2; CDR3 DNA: TGTGCCATCAGTTCCGGGACTAGCGGGACCTCATTC; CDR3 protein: CAISSGTSGTSF
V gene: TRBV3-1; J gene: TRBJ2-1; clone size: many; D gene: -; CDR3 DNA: TGTGCCAGCAGGGCCAGGGACCGCGTGCAGTTCTTC; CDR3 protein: CASRARDRVQFF
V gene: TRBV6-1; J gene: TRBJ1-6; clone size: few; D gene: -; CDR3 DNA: TGTGCCAGCAGTGAGACCATTCTGGGACGTACACCCCTCCACTTT; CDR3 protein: CASSETILGRTPLHF
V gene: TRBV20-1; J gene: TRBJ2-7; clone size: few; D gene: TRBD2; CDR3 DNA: TGCAGTGCTAGAGTGTTTAGCGGGTACTCCTACGAGCAGTACTTC; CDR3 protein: CSARVFSGYSYEQYF
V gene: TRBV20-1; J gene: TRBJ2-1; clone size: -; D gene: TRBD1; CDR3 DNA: TGCAGTGCTAGAGATCCTCGGACAGGGCAAAACAATGAGCAGTTCTTC; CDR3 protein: CSARDPRTGQNNEQFF
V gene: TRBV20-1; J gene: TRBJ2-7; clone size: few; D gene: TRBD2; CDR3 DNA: TGCAGTGCTAGAGATCGAACCACACGAGGGAGGGCCTTAGGTTACGAGCAGTACTTC; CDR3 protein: CSARDRTTRGRALGYEQYF
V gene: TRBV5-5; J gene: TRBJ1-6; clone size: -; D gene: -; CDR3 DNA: TGTGCCAGCAGCTCATTCGAGGGCGGATCACCCCTCCACTTT; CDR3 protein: CASSSFEGGSPLHF
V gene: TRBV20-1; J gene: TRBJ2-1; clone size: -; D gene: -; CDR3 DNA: TGCAGTGCTAGAGGGGACTCGGGATTCTCCTACAATGAGCAGTTCTTC; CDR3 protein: CSARGDSGFSYNEQFF
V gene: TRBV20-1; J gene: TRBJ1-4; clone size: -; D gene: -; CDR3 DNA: TGCAGTGCTAGAGAACAGGGTGGCAGTGAAAAACTGTTTTTT; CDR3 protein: CSAREQGGSEKLFF
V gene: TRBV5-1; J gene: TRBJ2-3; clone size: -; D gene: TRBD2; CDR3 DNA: TGCGCCAGCAGCCCCCGAGGACTAGCGACAGATACGCAGTATTTT; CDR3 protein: CASSPRGLATDTQYF
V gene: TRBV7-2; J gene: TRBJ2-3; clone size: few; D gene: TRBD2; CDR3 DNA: TGTGCAAAAAAAAGCGGGGGCCCCCCAGATACGCAGTATTTT; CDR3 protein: CAKKSGGPPDTQYF
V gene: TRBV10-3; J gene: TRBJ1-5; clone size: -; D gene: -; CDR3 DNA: TGTGCCATCAGTGGTCTTCGGGACAATCAGCCCCAGCATTTT; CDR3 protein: CAISGLRDNQPQHF